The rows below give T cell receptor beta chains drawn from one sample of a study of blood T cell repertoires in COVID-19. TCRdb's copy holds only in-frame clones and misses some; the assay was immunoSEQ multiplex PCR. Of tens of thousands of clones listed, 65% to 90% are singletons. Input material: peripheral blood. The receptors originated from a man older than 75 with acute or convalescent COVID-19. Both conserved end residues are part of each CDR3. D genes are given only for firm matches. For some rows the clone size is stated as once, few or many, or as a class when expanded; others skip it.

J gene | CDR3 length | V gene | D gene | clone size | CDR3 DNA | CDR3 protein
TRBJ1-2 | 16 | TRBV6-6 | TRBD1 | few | TGTGCCAGCCGGATAGGGACAGGGGGGGGAAACTATGGCTACACCTTC | CASRIGTGGGNYGYTF
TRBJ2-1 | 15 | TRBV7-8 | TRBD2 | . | TGTGCCAGCAGCTTAGATGGACTAGCGTTTAATGAGCAGTTCTTC | CASSLDGLAFNEQFF
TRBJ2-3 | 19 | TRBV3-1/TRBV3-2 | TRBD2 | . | TGTGCCAGCAGCCAGCCCGGGACTAGCGGGAGGGGGGCCACAGATACGCAGTATTTT | CASSQPGTSGRGATDTQYF
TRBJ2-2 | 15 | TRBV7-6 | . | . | TGTGCCAGCAGCTTATCCGGACAAAGGGCCGGGGAGCTGTTTTTT | CASSLSGQRAGELFF
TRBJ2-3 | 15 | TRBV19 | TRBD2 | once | TGTGCCAGTAGTATCGGCGGGAGATCAGCAGATACGCAGTATTTT | CASSIGGRSADTQYF
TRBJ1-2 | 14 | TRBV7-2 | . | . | TGTGCCAGCAGCCCCGGCCCGGGAAACTATGGCTACACCTTC | CASSPGPGNYGYTF
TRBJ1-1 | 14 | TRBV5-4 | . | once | TGTGCCAGCAGCTTAAGGAGAGAGAACACTGAAGCTTTCTTT | CASSLRRENTEAFF
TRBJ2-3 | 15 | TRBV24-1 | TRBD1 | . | TGTGCCACCGGGCCACGGACAGGGGGGACAGATACGCAGTATTTT | CATGPRTGGTDTQYF
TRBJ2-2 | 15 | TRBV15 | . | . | TGTGCCACCAGCAGAGCAGGGTTAGGGACCGGGGAGCTGTTTTTT | CATSRAGLGTGELFF
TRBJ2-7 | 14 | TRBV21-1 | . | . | TGTGCCAGCAGCAAACGGGACAGGGGCTACGAGCAGTACTTC | CASSKRDRGYEQYF
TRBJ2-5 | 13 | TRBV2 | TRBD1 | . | TGTGCCAGCGGGACAGGGCAACAAGAGACCCAGTACTTC | CASGTGQQETQYF
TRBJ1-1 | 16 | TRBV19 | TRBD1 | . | TGTGCCAGTAGTAGAAGCCGGGGACAGGGGCCCACTGAAGCTTTCTTT | CASSRSRGQGPTEAFF
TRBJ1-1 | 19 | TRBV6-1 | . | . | TGTGCCAGCAGTGAGCGATTGTGGGTAGGGGCATGGGGGAACACTGAAGCTTTCTTT | CASSERLWVGAWGNTEAFF
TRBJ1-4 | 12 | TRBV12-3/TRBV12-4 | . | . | TGTGCCAGCAGTTTTATCTTTGAAAAACTGTTTTTT | CASSFIFEKLFF
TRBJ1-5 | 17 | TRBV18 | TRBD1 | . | TGTGCCAGCTCACCTGAACAGGGGGCGCGGAGCAATCAGCCCCAGCATTTT | CASSPEQGARSNQPQHF
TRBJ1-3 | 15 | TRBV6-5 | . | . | TGTGCCAGCAGAATTAACAGGGACTCTGGAAACACCATATATTTT | CASRINRDSGNTIYF
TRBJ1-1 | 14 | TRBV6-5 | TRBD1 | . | TGTGCCAGCACCTTGACAGGGGAAAACACTGAAGCTTTCTTT | CASTLTGENTEAFF
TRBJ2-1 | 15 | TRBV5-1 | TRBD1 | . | TGCGCCAGCGGATCCGGGACAGGGTATTTTTATGAGCAGTTCTTC | CASGSGTGYFYEQFF
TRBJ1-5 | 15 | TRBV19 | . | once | TGTGCCAGTAGTATTCGCGAGGCAGGCAATCAGCCCCAGCATTTT | CASSIREAGNQPQHF
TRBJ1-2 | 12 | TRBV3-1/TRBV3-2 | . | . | TGTGCCAGCAGCCTAGAGGGGGGACGGAACACCTTC | CASSLEGGRNTF
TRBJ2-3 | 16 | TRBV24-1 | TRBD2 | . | TGTGCCACCAGTGACCCGGGGGGTCGCCACACAGATACGCAGTATTTT | CATSDPGGRHTDTQYF
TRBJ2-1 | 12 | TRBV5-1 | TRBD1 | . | TGCGCCAGCAGCACAACAGGGGCTGAGCAGTTCTTC | CASSTTGAEQFF
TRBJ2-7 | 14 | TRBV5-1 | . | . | TGCGCCAGCAGCTTGGCAGGGGGGTACTACGAGCAGTACTTC | CASSLAGGYYEQYF
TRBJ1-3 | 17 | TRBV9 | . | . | TGTGCCAGCAGCGTGACACAGGGAGGGAGCTCTGGAAACACCATATATTTT | CASSVTQGGSSGNTIYF
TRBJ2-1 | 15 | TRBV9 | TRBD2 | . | TGTGCCAGCAGCGCCGGACTAGGGCCCTACAATGAGCAGTTCTTC | CASSAGLGPYNEQFF
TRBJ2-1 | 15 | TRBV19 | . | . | TGTGCCAGTACCCGAAGGAGGTACTCCTACAATGAGCAGTTCTTC | CASTRRRYSYNEQFF
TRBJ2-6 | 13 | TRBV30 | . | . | TGTGCCTGGAGGGCTTCTGGGGCCAACGTCCTGACTTTC | CAWRASGANVLTF
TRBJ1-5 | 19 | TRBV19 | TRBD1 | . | TGTGCCAGTAACGACCGGGACAGGGGTTTTGGCCTAAGCAATCAGCCCCAGCATTTT | CASNDRDRGFGLSNQPQHF
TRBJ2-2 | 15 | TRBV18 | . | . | TGTGCCAGCTCACCACGGGAGCCTCTTACCGGGGAGCTGTTTTTT | CASSPREPLTGELFF
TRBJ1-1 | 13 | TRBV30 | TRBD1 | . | TGTGCCTGGAGTCGACAGGGGAGAACTGAAGCTTTCTTT | CAWSRQGRTEAFF
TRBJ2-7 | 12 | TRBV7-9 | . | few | TGTGCCAGCGCCCGGTCGGGGTACGAGCAGTACTTC | CASARSGYEQYF
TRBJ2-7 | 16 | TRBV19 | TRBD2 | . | TGTGCCAGTAGTATGTACCCTAGCGGGTCCTCCTACGAGCAGTACTTC | CASSMYPSGSSYEQYF
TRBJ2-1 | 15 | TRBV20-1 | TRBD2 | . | TGCAGTGCTAGTTCGGGGGTAGCGGGTGCCCGGGTGGGGTTCTTC | CSASSGVAGARVGFF
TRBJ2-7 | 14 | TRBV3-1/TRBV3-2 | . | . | TGTGCCAGCAGCCAAGAACGGGGACTCCAAGAGCAGTACTTC | CASSQERGLQEQYF
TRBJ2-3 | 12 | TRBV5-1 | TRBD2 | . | TGCGCCAGCGGCGGGGGAGCGGGAGGGTGGTATTTT | CASGGGAGGWYF